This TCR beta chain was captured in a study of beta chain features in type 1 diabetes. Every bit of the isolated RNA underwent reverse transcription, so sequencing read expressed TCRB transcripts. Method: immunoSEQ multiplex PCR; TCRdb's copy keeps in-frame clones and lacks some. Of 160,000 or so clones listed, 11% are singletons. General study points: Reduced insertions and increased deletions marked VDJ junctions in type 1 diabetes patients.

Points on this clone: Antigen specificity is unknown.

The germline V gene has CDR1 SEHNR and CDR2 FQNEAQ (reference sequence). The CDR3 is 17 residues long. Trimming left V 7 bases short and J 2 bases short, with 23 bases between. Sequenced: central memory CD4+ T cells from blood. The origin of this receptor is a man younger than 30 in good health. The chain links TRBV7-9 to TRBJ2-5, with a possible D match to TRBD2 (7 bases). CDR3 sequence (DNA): TGTGCCAGCACGGCAGGGGTGGCTAGCGGCCCGCAAGAGACCCAGTACTTC. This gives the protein CASTAGVASGPQETQYF.